Listed below are T cell receptor beta chains from one sample, sequenced in a study of OX40 agonist ivuxolimab in advanced cancers. Repertoires were generated with immunoSEQ multiplex PCR, while TCRdb's copy carries only in-frame clones and drops some. The sample has 36,000 or so clones; approximately 90% are singletons. This specimen consisted of CD4+ or CD8+ T cells sorted from blood, obtained in a trial of the OX40 agonist ivuxolimab. These receptors came from an adult with an advanced solid tumor such as melanoma, head and neck, liver or kidney cancer. Both conserved end residues are part of each CDR3. The order of the fields is D gene, V gene, J gene, clone size, CDR3 DNA, CDR3 protein. D genes are given only for firm matches. Some rows mark clone size as missing; the rest say once, few, many or name a class of expanded clone.

>-|TRBV5-1|TRBJ2-6|-
TGCGCCAGCAGCTCCGCAGGGCTTGGTCTTTCTGGGGCCAACGTCCTGACTTTC
CASSSAGLGLSGANVLTF
>TRBD2|TRBV2|TRBJ2-1|-
TGTGCCAGCAAGGAGAGCGGGGGGGCCCGGGTGAAGTTCTTC
CASKESGGARVKFF
>-|TRBV27|TRBJ2-4|once
TGTGCCAGCAGCCCATTAGTCCGGGCCAAAAACATTCAGTACTTC
CASSPLVRAKNIQYF
>-|TRBV5-5|TRBJ2-7|once
TGTGCCAGCAGCTTGGATGGTTTCGGGGAGCAGTACTTC
CASSLDGFGEQYF
>TRBD1|TRBV28|TRBJ2-2|-
TGTGCCAGCAGTCTAGGGGGCGCTGGGACCGGGGAGCTGTTTTTT
CASSLGGAGTGELFF
>-|TRBV10-3|TRBJ1-1|-
TGTGCCATCAGTGAGTCCGTGGCCAGGTTGAACACTGAAGCTTTCTTT
CAISESVARLNTEAFF
>TRBD2|TRBV5-1|TRBJ2-3|once
TGCGCCAGCAGCTTTCGCGGGAGGAAGGAGACAGATACGCAGTATTTT
CASSFRGRKETDTQYF
>-|TRBV30|TRBJ2-7|-
TGTGCCTGGAGCTCCGGACTCAGTCGGTACTTC
CAWSSGLSRYF
>-|TRBV4-2|TRBJ2-2|-
TGTGCCAGCAGCCAAGGCTCCGGCGGGGAGCTGTTTTTT
CASSQGSGGELFF
>TRBD1|TRBV6-1|TRBJ1-6|-
TGTGCCAGCAGTGAACAGGGGGCTTTATCACCCCTCCACTTT
CASSEQGALSPLHF
>-|TRBV28|TRBJ2-7|-
TGTGCCAGCAGTTCCCGGGGCGGGACCTCCTACGAGCAGTACTTC
CASSSRGGTSYEQYF
>-|TRBV2|TRBJ1-1|-
TGTGCCAGCAGGACGGCTTTCGCTCCTACGAACACTGAAGCTTTCTTT
CASRTAFAPTNTEAFF
>-|TRBV27|TRBJ1-2|-
TGTGCCAGCAGTTCCCCAGGGAAGGGCTATGGCTACACCTTC
CASSSPGKGYGYTF
>TRBD1|TRBV2|TRBJ1-3|-
TGTGCCAGCGGGGACAGCTCTGGAAACACCATATATTTT
CASGDSSGNTIYF
>TRBD1|TRBV4-1|TRBJ1-2|once
TGCGCCAGCAGCCAACCGGGACAGGCGCTCTATGGCTACACCTTC
CASSQPGQALYGYTF
>-|TRBV7-8|TRBJ1-2|-
TGTGCCAGCAGCCCCACTACAGGCAACTATGGCTACACCTTC
CASSPTTGNYGYTF
>TRBD2|TRBV6-1|TRBJ2-5|-
TGTGCCAGCAGTGAAGGGGGGACTAGCCGCCCTCTAACCCAGTACTTC
CASSEGGTSRPLTQYF
>-|TRBV20-1|TRBJ1-1|few
TGCAGTCCGCTAAAGGCTTTCTTT
CSPLKAFF
>TRBD1|TRBV5-1|TRBJ2-1|once
TGCGCCAGCAGCTTCGGGGACAGGGACGAGCAGTTCTTC
CASSFGDRDEQFF
>TRBD2|TRBV9|TRBJ2-1|-
TGTGCCAGCAGTCCGACTAGCGGGAGGGGGAATGAGCAGTTCTTC
CASSPTSGRGNEQFF
>-|TRBV19|TRBJ1-6|-
TGTGCCAGTAGTAAGGCAAATAATTCACCCCTCCACTTT
CASSKANNSPLHF
>-|TRBV11-2|TRBJ2-2|once
TGTGCCAGCAGCTTACAAGGGGGGACCGGGGAGCTGTTTTTT
CASSLQGGTGELFF
>-|TRBV6-5|TRBJ2-3|-
TGTGCCAGTCGGGGGCCCGATACGCAGTATTTT
CASRGPDTQYF
>TRBD1|TRBV14|TRBJ1-1|few
TGTGCCAGCAGCCGGGGGACAGCCGTCAACACTGAAGCTTTCTTT
CASSRGTAVNTEAFF
>-|TRBV19|TRBJ1-5|-
TGTGCCAGTTCCCCCGGGCAGAATTCTAATCAGCCCCAGCATTTT
CASSPGQNSNQPQHF
>-|TRBV28|TRBJ1-1|-
TGTGCCGTCCAGGGGCAGGGAGGGAACACTGAAGCTTTCTTT
CAVQGQGGNTEAFF
>-|TRBV6-1|TRBJ1-3|-
TGTGCCAGCAGTGAAAGCGCTTTCGGGGGCAGTACTGGAAACACCATATATTTT
CASSESAFGGSTGNTIYF
>TRBD2|TRBV11-3|TRBJ2-2|-
TGTGCCAGCAGCTCTAACTCTTTTGGGAGGGCTGACGGGGAGCTGTTTTTT
CASSSNSFGRADGELFF
>TRBD1|TRBV11-2|TRBJ1-3|-
TGTGCCAGCAGACCCATGGGACAGGGGGAAGGAAACACCATATATTTT
CASRPMGQGEGNTIYF
>-|TRBV25-1|TRBJ1-4|-
TGTGCCAGCAGTGATGGGTTTAATGAAAAACTGTTTTTT
CASSDGFNEKLFF
>-|TRBV29-1|TRBJ1-2|-
TGCAGCGTTGAATGGCTGGGGGGCTACACCTTC
CSVEWLGGYTF
>-|TRBV30|TRBJ2-1|-
TGTGCCTGGATTCCACGGAGAGGGTACGGTGAGCAGTTCTTC
CAWIPRRGYGEQFF
>TRBD1|TRBV28|TRBJ1-6|-
TGTGCCAGCAATTTAGCCGGGACAGGCAGGTCACCCCTCCACTTT
CASNLAGTGRSPLHF
>-|TRBV19|TRBJ1-1|-
TGTGCCAGTAGTATAGTCCCTTTTGAAGCTTTCTTT
CASSIVPFEAFF
>TRBD1|TRBV10-1|TRBJ1-2|-
TGCGCCAGCAGTACCGGACAGGGGGTTCTTGGCTACACCTTC
CASSTGQGVLGYTF
>TRBD1|TRBV5-3|TRBJ1-4|-
TGTGCCAGAAGAGGATCCTCCGATTCCGACAGGGGGAATGAAAAACTGTTTTTT
CARRGSSDSDRGNEKLFF
>-|TRBV19|TRBJ1-2|-
TGTGCCAGTAGTATCGACACGCCGCTAGCCTATGGCTACACCTTC
CASSIDTPLAYGYTF
>-|TRBV5-4|TRBJ2-5|-
TGTGCCAGCAGCTTGGGGGAGAGAGAGACCCAGTACTTC
CASSLGERETQYF
>-|TRBV20-1|TRBJ1-2|-
TGCAGTGCTAGGGAGAACTATGGCTACACCTTC
CSARENYGYTF
>TRBD1|TRBV2|TRBJ2-6|-
TGTGCCAGCAGGAGAAGGGGGGACAGGGTATCTGGGGCCAACGTCCTGACTTTC
CASRRRGDRVSGANVLTF
>-|TRBV16|TRBJ2-7|once
TGTGCCAGCAGCCAATCGTTGGGGCGCGAGCAGTACTTC
CASSQSLGREQYF
>TRBD1|TRBV19|TRBJ1-1|-
TGTGCCAGTATTCGTGACAGGGGCACTGAAGCTTTCTTT
CASIRDRGTEAFF
>-|TRBV5-1|TRBJ2-7|-
TGCGCCAGCAGCCCCGCCGGGACCACAGCCTACGAGCAGTACTTC
CASSPAGTTAYEQYF
>TRBD1|TRBV10-3|TRBJ1-1|-
TGTGCCATCAGTGCCTCCAGTGACAGGGGTGAAAAAGCTTTCTTT
CAISASSDRGEKAFF
>TRBD1|TRBV29-1|TRBJ2-1|-
TGCAGCGTTGAACCCACGGGACAGGGGTCCCTCAATGAGCAGTTCTTC
CSVEPTGQGSLNEQFF
>TRBD2|TRBV6-1|TRBJ2-7|-
TGTGCCAGCAGTGAGGGACTAGTTCTCAACGAGCAGTACTTC
CASSEGLVLNEQYF
>TRBD1|TRBV7-2|TRBJ1-3|-
TGTGCCAGCAGCCTCCGGACAGGCTTTGGAAACACCATATATTTT
CASSLRTGFGNTIYF
>-|TRBV11-3|TRBJ2-1|-
TGTGCCAGCAGCTTAGGCCCCAAAGAGCAGTTCTTC
CASSLGPKEQFF
>TRBD2|TRBV12-5|TRBJ2-2|-
TGTGCTAGTGGCCTTGCGGGGGTATACACCGGGGAGCTGTTTTTT
CASGLAGVYTGELFF
>TRBD1|TRBV28|TRBJ1-5|medium-sized
TGTGCCAGCAGTTCTGGACAGGGGCTCGGCAATCAGCCCCAGCATTTT
CASSSGQGLGNQPQHF
>TRBD1|TRBV4-2|TRBJ2-1|-
TGTGCCAGCAGCTCGCGACAGGGGGCTTCCTACAATGAGCAGTTCTTC
CASSSRQGASYNEQFF
>TRBD1|TRBV11-1|TRBJ2-1|once
TGTGCCAGCAGCTTGGACAGGGAAGAGCAGTTCTTC
CASSLDREEQFF
>-|TRBV18|TRBJ1-3|-
TGTGCCAGCTCACCACCGCCCAGCTCTGGAAACACCATATATTTT
CASSPPPSSGNTIYF
>-|TRBV5-1|TRBJ1-1|few
TGCGCCAGCAGCTCGGGGAACACTGAAGCTTTCTTT
CASSSGNTEAFF
>-|TRBV5-4|TRBJ2-3|-
TGTGCCAGCAGCGTCGCTAGCACAGATACGCAGTATTTT
CASSVASTDTQYF
>TRBD2|TRBV30|TRBJ2-3|-
TGTGCCTGGAGTTTTGGACGGCGGGGGGTTCCCACAGATACGCAGTATTTT
CAWSFGRRGVPTDTQYF
>TRBD1|TRBV7-7|TRBJ1-5|-
TGTGCCAGCGACTTCGGGACAGGAGTTCCCAATCAGCCCCAGCATTTT
CASDFGTGVPNQPQHF
>TRBD2|TRBV27|TRBJ2-7|-
TGTGCCAGCAGTTTCGGGCTAGCGGGGGGAACCTACGAGCAGTACTTC
CASSFGLAGGTYEQYF
>TRBD1|TRBV7-2|TRBJ2-2|-
TGTGCCAGCAGCTTAAGAGATTGGGACAGAGGAACCGGGGAGCTGTTTTTT
CASSLRDWDRGTGELFF
>-|TRBV18|TRBJ2-7|-
TGTGCCAGCTCACCACCGGGGGGTAGCCGAACCTACGAGCAGTACTTC
CASSPPGGSRTYEQYF